These T cell receptor beta chains were read from a single sample in a study of blood T cell repertoires in COVID-19. The assay was immunoSEQ multiplex PCR, and TCRdb's table has in-frame clones only and misses some. The data show 220,000 or so clones, 82% seen once. Sequenced: peripheral blood. These receptor sequences come from an elderly woman with COVID-19, enrolled during active disease. CDR3s include the opening cysteine and the closing phenylalanine or tryptophan. The D gene is left open where the match is weak. Clone size is not always given. Where it is, it says once, few, many or a class for expanded clones.

j_call clone_size d_call v_call cdr3_aa cdr3_nt
TRBJ2-7 NA TRBD2 TRBV5-1 CASSPGSAGGHPYF TGCGCCAGCAGCCCGGGTTCGGCGGGAGGGCATCCTTATTTC
TRBJ2-7 NA TRBD2 TRBV3-1/TRBV3-2 CASSLVGLNEQYF TGTGCCAGCAGTTTGGTGGGACTAAACGAGCAGTACTTC
TRBJ2-3 once TRBD1 TRBV5-4 CASSLRQGAGTDTQYF TGTGCCAGCAGCTTGCGACAGGGGGCAGGAACAGATACGCAGTATTTT
TRBJ2-1 NA TRBD1 TRBV18 CASSLWDSYNEQFF TGTGCCAGCTCTCTATGGGACAGCTACAATGAGCAGTTCTTC
TRBJ2-2 NA NA TRBV30 CAWRSLEAGELFF TGTGCCTGGAGGTCTTTGGAGGCCGGGGAGCTGTTTTTT
TRBJ2-5 NA NA TRBV9 CASSVGGSGVRETQYF TGTGCCAGCAGCGTAGGAGGTAGCGGTGTTCGCGAGACCCAGTACTTC
TRBJ2-1 NA NA TRBV11-2 CASSFQQGNEVKQFF TGTGCCAGCAGCTTCCAACAGGGTAATGAGGTAAAGCAGTTCTTC
TRBJ1-6 once TRBD1 TRBV7-8 CASSSRGDRVNSPLHF TGTGCCAGCAGCTCCAGGGGGGACAGGGTCAATTCACCCCTCCACTTT
TRBJ1-2 NA TRBD1 TRBV7-9 CASGSTGGGFGYTF TGTGCCAGCGGTTCGACAGGGGGGGGCTTCGGCTACACCTTC
TRBJ2-1 few NA TRBV11-3 CASSPGERSYNEQFF TGTGCCAGCAGCCCCGGGGAGAGATCCTACAATGAGCAGTTCTTC
TRBJ2-3 NA TRBD1 TRBV5-1 CASSLDRGRQDTQYF TGCGCCAGCAGCTTGGACAGGGGGCGCCAAGATACGCAGTATTTT
TRBJ1-2 NA NA TRBV19 CASSPDRPGGYTF TGTGCCAGTAGCCCAGACAGGCCGGGCGGCTACACCTTC
TRBJ1-4 NA NA TRBV29-1 CRLRLRLFF TGCAGGCTACGGTTACGGCTGTTTTTT
TRBJ1-2 NA TRBD1 TRBV19 CASRSPGQGFGYGYTF TGTGCCAGTAGGTCACCGGGACAGGGGTTCGGCTATGGCTACACCTTC
TRBJ2-5 NA TRBD2 TRBV7-2 CASSGGVAGGPEETQYF TGTGCCAGCAGCGGGGGGGTAGCGGGAGGGCCGGAGGAGACCCAGTACTTC
TRBJ1-6 NA TRBD1 TRBV11-2 CASSSQGASNSPLHF TGTGCCAGCAGCTCACAGGGGGCTTCTAATTCACCCCTCCACTTT
TRBJ2-2 NA TRBD1 TRBV10-3 CAISGRQGADGELFF TGTGCCATCAGTGGAAGACAGGGGGCCGACGGGGAGCTGTTTTTT
TRBJ1-2 NA TRBD1 TRBV28 CASNTRDRVVGGYTF TGTGCCAGCAATACCCGGGACAGGGTGGTAGGAGGCTACACCTTC
TRBJ2-7 NA TRBD1 TRBV30 CAWGRTGPPYEQYF TGTGCCTGGGGAAGGACAGGGCCTCCCTACGAGCAGTACTTC
TRBJ1-1 once TRBD1 TRBV5-1 CASSLILQGVGAFF TGCGCCAGCAGCTTAATCCTACAGGGGGTTGGAGCTTTCTTT
TRBJ2-2 NA NA TRBV30 CAWSVGTRTGELFF TGTGCCTGGAGTGTGGGGACAAGGACCGGGGAGCTGTTTTTT
TRBJ2-3 NA TRBD2 TRBV9 CASSAPAGLAGGPSDTQYF TGTGCCAGCAGCGCCCCTGCGGGACTAGCGGGAGGGCCATCAGATACGCAGTATTTT
TRBJ1-1 once TRBD1 TRBV18 CASSPSTGTVTEAFF TGTGCCAGCTCACCCTCGACAGGGACGGTCACTGAAGCTTTCTTT
TRBJ1-2 NA NA TRBV28 CASSLQLRGYTF TGTGCCAGCAGTTTACAGCTGCGGGGCTACACCTTC
TRBJ2-7 NA TRBD2 TRBV6-2/TRBV6-3 CASSSGLADYEQYF TGTGCCAGCAGTTCGGGACTAGCCGACTACGAGCAGTACTTC
TRBJ1-2 NA NA TRBV29-1 CSVTQEESNFSNYGYTF TGCAGCGTTACGCAGGAGGAGAGTAACTTCTCTAACTATGGCTACACCTTC
TRBJ2-7 few NA TRBV5-1 CASSFAATYEQYF TGCGCCAGCAGCTTCGCGGCAACCTACGAGCAGTACTTC
TRBJ2-7 NA NA TRBV4-3 CASSQQRGSNYEQYF TGCGCCAGCAGCCAGCAAAGGGGCAGTAACTACGAGCAGTACTTC
TRBJ2-7 NA NA TRBV7-3 CASSLTGSGGLYEQYF TGTGCCAGCAGCTTAACAGGGTCGGGCGGGTTATACGAGCAGTACTTC
TRBJ1-1 once TRBD1 TRBV28 CASTRGRGRSPEAFF TGTGCCAGCACCAGGGGTAGGGGGCGGTCCCCTGAAGCTTTCTTT
TRBJ2-4 NA NA TRBV5-1 CASSLPGLQNIQYF TGCGCCAGCAGCTTACCGGGACTTCAAAACATTCAGTACTTC
TRBJ2-7 NA NA TRBV23-1 CASSQIPGNEQYF TGCGCCAGCAGTCAAATACCGGGGAACGAGCAGTACTTC
TRBJ2-3 NA TRBD1 TRBV5-1 CASSRDRSTDTQYF TGCGCCAGCAGTCGGGACAGGAGCACAGATACGCAGTATTTT
TRBJ2-3 NA NA TRBV6-2/TRBV6-3 CASSSQGSTDTQYF TGTGCCAGCAGTTCCCAGGGCAGCACAGATACGCAGTATTTT
TRBJ1-5 once NA TRBV21-1 CASIAELPQHF TGTGCCAGCATCGCGGAGCTGCCCCAGCATTTT
TRBJ1-2 once NA TRBV6-6 CASTPGGDFYGYTF TGTGCCAGCACCCCCGGAGGTGACTTCTATGGCTACACCTTC
TRBJ1-6 few NA TRBV11-2 CASSLGSGFPLHF TGTGCCAGCAGCTTAGGGTCAGGGTTTCCCCTCCACTTT
TRBJ1-6 NA NA TRBV30 CAWSGGYNSPLHF TGTGCCTGGAGTGGAGGGTATAATTCACCCCTCCACTTT
TRBJ2-1 NA TRBD2 TRBV29-1 CSVEKGTSGGGGEQFF TGCAGCGTTGAGAAAGGGACTAGCGGGGGGGGTGGCGAGCAGTTCTTC
TRBJ1-1 NA NA TRBV7-3 CASSLGLGREAFF TGTGCCAGCAGCTTAGGGCTGGGGAGGGAAGCTTTCTTT
TRBJ1-1 few NA TRBV18 CASSPGAEMNTEAFF TGTGCCAGCTCACCAGGAGCAGAAATGAACACTGAAGCTTTCTTT
TRBJ1-3 NA TRBD1 TRBV28 CASSLPGQGKRGNTIYF TGTGCCAGCAGTCTCCCGGGACAGGGAAAAAGAGGAAACACCATATATTTT
TRBJ1-4 NA NA TRBV19 CASSPGGSSLSTPFF TGTGCCAGTAGTCCGGGAGGGTCAAGCCTTTCTACTCCTTTTTTT
TRBJ2-4 NA TRBD2 TRBV4-2 CASSLGLAGVENIQYF TGTGCCAGCAGCCTAGGACTAGCGGGGGTCGAAAACATTCAGTACTTC
TRBJ2-2 NA NA TRBV14 CASSHFVGVGTGELFF TGTGCCAGCAGCCACTTCGTTGGAGTCGGCACCGGGGAGCTGTTTTTT
TRBJ2-3 NA NA TRBV19 CASSKGRGPASTDTQYF TGTGCCAGTAGTAAGGGGCGGGGGCCTGCTAGCACAGATACGCAGTATTTT
TRBJ1-3 NA NA TRBV4-2 CASSHVAGASTSGNTIYF TGTGCCAGCAGCCATGTCGCAGGGGCGTCAACGTCTGGAAACACCATATATTTT
TRBJ1-1 NA NA TRBV28 CASSLTQFEGEAFF TGTGCCAGCAGCCTCACCCAATTCGAGGGTGAAGCTTTCTTT
TRBJ1-6 once TRBD1 TRBV28 CASSSGGQGRNSPLHF TGTGCCAGCAGTTCGGGGGGACAGGGGAGGAATTCACCCCTCCACTTT
TRBJ1-2 NA NA TRBV28 CASSLRRSAYGYTF TGTGCCAGCAGTCTCCGGCGGTCAGCCTATGGCTACACCTTC
TRBJ2-6 NA TRBD1 TRBV7-9 CASSSRDRAGGGANVLTF TGTGCCAGCAGCTCACGGGACAGGGCTGGTGGTGGGGCCAACGTCCTGACTTTC
TRBJ1-2 NA TRBD1 TRBV25-1 CASSEFTGGDYGYTF TGTGCCAGCAGTGAATTTACAGGGGGTGACTATGGCTACACCTTC
TRBJ2-7 few TRBD2 TRBV28 CASRRTSGRSYEQYF TGTGCCAGCAGAAGGACTAGCGGGAGGAGTTACGAGCAGTACTTC
TRBJ1-1 few NA TRBV11-2 CASSFVRGYMEAFF TGTGCCAGCAGCTTTGTCAGGGGTTATATGGAAGCTTTCTTT
TRBJ2-2 NA TRBD2 TRBV5-1 CASSASGTANTGELFF TGCGCCAGCAGCGCGAGCGGGACCGCGAACACCGGGGAGCTGTTTTTT
TRBJ2-7 NA NA TRBV5-1 CASSSRYEQYF TGCGCCAGCAGCTCCCGCTACGAGCAGTACTTC
TRBJ1-1 NA NA TRBV19 CASSEPRGTNTEAFF TGTGCCAGTAGTGAACCTCGGGGAACGAACACTGAAGCTTTCTTT